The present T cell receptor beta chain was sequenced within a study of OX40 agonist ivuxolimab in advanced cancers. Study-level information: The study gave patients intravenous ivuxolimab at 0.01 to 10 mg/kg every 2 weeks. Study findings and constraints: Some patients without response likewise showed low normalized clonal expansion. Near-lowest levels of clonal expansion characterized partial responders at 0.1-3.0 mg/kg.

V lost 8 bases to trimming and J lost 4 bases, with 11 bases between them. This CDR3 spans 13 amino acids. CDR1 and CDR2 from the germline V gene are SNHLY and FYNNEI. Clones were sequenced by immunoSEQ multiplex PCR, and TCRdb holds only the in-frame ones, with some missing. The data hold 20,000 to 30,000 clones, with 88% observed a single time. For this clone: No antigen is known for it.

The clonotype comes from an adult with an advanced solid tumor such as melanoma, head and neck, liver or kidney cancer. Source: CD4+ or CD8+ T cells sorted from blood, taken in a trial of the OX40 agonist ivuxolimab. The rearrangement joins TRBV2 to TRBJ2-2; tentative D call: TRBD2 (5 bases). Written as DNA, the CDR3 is TGTGCCAGCGGGAGAGAGGGCACCGGGGAGCTGTTTTTT. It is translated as CASGREGTGELFF. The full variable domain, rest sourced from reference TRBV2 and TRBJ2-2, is EPEVTQTPSHQVTQMGQEVILRCVPISNHLYFYWYRQILGQKVEFLVSFYNNEISEKSEIFDDQFSVERPDGSNFTLKIRSTKLEDSAMYFCASGREGTGELFFGEGSRLTVL.